This T cell receptor beta chain was identified during a study of blood T cells in healthy people across ages. The V gene's germline CDR1 is LGHNA and CDR2 YSLEER. Trimming pared 2 bases from V and 5 bases from J, leaving 21 bases between. This CDR3 comprises 17 residues. Next came a second PCR, run for about 6 to 12 cycles, which used a sample-barcoded 5' primer along with a J-beta primer mix. TCRdb passed the 5' RACE reads through MiXCR, listing each CDR3 protein once. This sample has 650,000 to 1,000,000 distinct CDR3 sequences; 30% to 45% occur once, and the top ten carry approximately 12%. Every donor contributed roughly 11 milliliters of peripheral blood by blood draw.

This chain uses TRBV4-3 with TRBJ2-5, with D possibly matching TRBD2 (5 bases). Sequencing was done on a sample of blood. This TCR came from a young man in good health. The CDR3 reads CASSQTGGDVSLETQYF. DNA of the CDR3: TGCGCCAGCAGCCAAACCGGAGGAGACGTATCCCTGGAGACCCAGTACTTC.